This T cell receptor beta chain was sequenced for a study of CXCR3-negative and CXCR3-positive naive CD8 T cells. The libraries of TRB cDNA were prepared using 5' RACE with UMI labels. TCRdb re-analyzed the 5' RACE reads; it lists each CDR3 protein once, without DNA. The sample has some 140,000 distinct CDR3 sequences. Turning to this clonotype: Antigen specificity is unknown.

Overall study results and limits: A higher hydrophobicity marked the TRB CDR3s of CXCR3-positive naive cells versus CXCR3-negative naive cells.

Germline V gene data show CDR1 as SQVTM and CDR2 as ANQGSEA. The CDR3 length is 13 residues. The genes are TRBV29-1 and TRBJ2-7. The receptor comes from a human donor in good health. Some clones in this sample may be carry-over from other donors' samples. Sequencing was performed on naive CXCR3+ CD8+ T cells from blood. Subset given: CD45RO-CCR7+CD27+CD95- naive CD8+ T cells expressing CXCR3 (TNR3+). CDR3 residues: CSVELGVPYEQYF.